The 17 T cell receptor beta chains reported below all come from one sample, sequenced in a study of blood T cell repertoires in COVID-19. Assay: immunoSEQ multiplex PCR; the TCRdb copy retains only in-frame clones and omits some. The data contain fewer than 200,000 clones, about four fifths of them singletons. Sample: PBMCs or T cells enriched from blood (not recorded which). The receptors here all came from a man aged 50-60 years who had recovered from COVID-19.

This chain uses TRBV24-1 with TRBJ1-2; D unresolved. Germline CDR1 and CDR2: KGHDR and SFDVKD. This CDR3 spans 13 amino acids. V lost 1 base and J 8 bases, leaving 10 bases between the germline ends. CDR3 DNA: TGTGCCACCAGTGATTTCGAGGGTCGAGGCTACACCTTC. Protein: CATSDFEGRGYTF.

The chain joins TRBV10-3 to TRBJ2-1; 12 bases map to TRBD2. The CDR3 consists of 16 residues. The V gene end was trimmed by 6 bases and the J gene end by 7 bases; junction bases not matched to a gene: 10. Germline values: CDR1 ENHRY, CDR2 SYGVKD. This CDR3 reads CAIRETSGGSSNEQFF. DNA for the CDR3: TGTGCCATCAGGGAAACTAGCGGGGGGTCGTCAAATGAGCAGTTCTTC.

This clone has only one observation. In DNA, the CDR3 is TGTGCCAGTAGTATATCGACAGGGAGCGAGTTCTTC. Translating it yields CASSISTGSEFF. The V call is TRBV19, the J call TRBJ2-1; 7 bases align to TRBD1. There are 12 residues in the CDR3. J lost 14 bases, V lost 2 bases, and 6 bases had no gene match. Germline-derived CDR1 and CDR2 are LNHDA and SQIVND (reference sequence).

The chain couples TRBV5-6 to TRBJ1-4; 9 bases map to TRBD1. CDR3 length: 15 residues. Trimming cost V 4 bases and J 5 bases; bases outside gene matches: 6. CDR1 and CDR2 from the germline V gene are SGHDT and YYEEEE. CDR3 bases: TGTGCCAGCAGCCCAACAGGGGGCGGGAATGAAAAACTGTTTTTT. Protein sequence: CASSPTGGGNEKLFF.

V and J are TRBV15 and TRBJ2-7; 9 nucleotides line up with TRBD2. Germline V gene sequence: CDR1 LNHNV, CDR2 YYDKDF (reference sequence). The CDR3 covers 16 residues. With 3 bases clipped from V and 2 bases from J, the junction kept 8 bases outside the gene matches. In nucleotides, the CDR3 is TGTGCCACCAGCAGGCCGGGACTAGCCTCGACCTACGAGCAGTACTTC. Its translation: CATSRPGLASTYEQYF.

The chain is built from TRBV5-1 and TRBJ2-5; tentative D call: TRBD2 (6 bases). CDR1 SGHRS and CDR2 YFSETQ come from the germline V gene. The CDR3 runs 15 residues. V lost 4 bases, J lost 5 bases, and 18 bases lay in between. CDR3 DNA sequence: TGCGCCAGCAGCAAAGCCGGGACGGCGGGGGAGACCCAGTACTTC. Its translation: CASSKAGTAGETQYF.

The count of this clone is one. This chain uses TRBV28 with TRBJ1-5, with D uncertain. The CDR3 is made up of 17 amino acids. Per the germline V gene, CDR1 is MDHEN and CDR2 is SYDVKM. The V end was cut by 4 bases, the J end by 4 bases, with 20 bases between. The CDR3 sequence is CASSSLEGEIRNQPQHF. The CDR3 nucleotides read TGTGCCAGCAGTTCCCTCGAGGGCGAGATTCGGAATCAGCCCCAGCATTTT.

The V and J genes are TRBV19 and TRBJ2-6, with D unresolved. Per germline, CDR1 LNHDA and CDR2 SQIVND (reference sequence). V dropped 8 bases and J dropped 2 bases, with 10 bases sitting between them. The CDR3 is 14 amino acids. CDR3 sequence: CASCEVAGANVLTF. The CDR3 DNA reads TGTGCCAGTTGCGAAGTAGCTGGGGCCAACGTCCTGACTTTC.

J is TRBJ1-4 and V is TRBV3-1 (or the pseudogene TRBV3-2); D ambiguous. This CDR3 has 13 amino acids. V gave up 6 bases and J gave up 0 bases, with 5 bases separating them. Germline V CDR1 and CDR2: LGHDT, YNNKEL (reference sequence). The CDR3, as DNA: TGTGCCAGCAGTTCCACAACTAATGAAAAACTGTTTTTT. Translating gives CASSSTTNEKLFF.

The V and J genes are TRBV18 and TRBJ1-2, with a possible D match to TRBD1 (6 bases). CDR3 length: 15 residues. Germline values: CDR1 KGHSH, CDR2 LQKENI. Trimming pared 2 bases from V and 4 bases from J, leaving 14 bases between. The CDR3 DNA reads as TGTGCCAGCTCACCAGATGGGGGCTCTGTCTATGGCTACACCTTC. Protein sequence: CASSPDGGSVYGYTF.

V usage is TRBV4-2 and J usage is TRBJ1-1, with 9 positions matching TRBD1. Germline V gene sequence: CDR1 LGHNA, CDR2 YNFKEQ. The V and J ends lost 0 bases and 2 bases, in that order; junction bases with no gene match: 10. The CDR3 has 18 amino acids. CDR3 coding DNA: TGTGCCAGCAGCCAAGATGCAGGACAGGGGTTCCGAAACACTGAAGCTTTCTTT. It translates to CASSQDAGQGFRNTEAFF.

This chain links TRBV4-2 with TRBJ2-3; 8 bases match TRBD2. The ends lost 0 bases at V and 2 bases at J; junction bases unmatched: 13. Germline CDR1 LGHNA, CDR2 YNFKEQ. This CDR3 spans 19 amino acids. Here the CDR3 DNA reads TGTGCCAGCAGCCAAGATGAACGTCGGCTAGCGGGTATCACAGATACGCAGTATTTT. It yields the protein CASSQDERRLAGITDTQYF.

The chain links TRBV27 to TRBJ2-3, with 9 bases that match TRBD2. Germline loops: CDR1 MNHEY, CDR2 SMNVEV (reference sequence). The CDR3 length is 19 residues. Losses at the gene ends were 3 bases for V and 4 bases for J; bases not matched to a gene: 17. CDR3 bases: TGTGCCAGCAGTTTTAGCGGGGGACCCAAGAGGTTTCGCGCAGATACGCAGTATTTT. Its protein is CASSFSGGPKRFRADTQYF.

The V call is TRBV10-2, the J call TRBJ1-6; 9 nucleotides match TRBD1. Trimming took 8 bases from V and 10 from J; bases not matched to a gene: 9. This CDR3 contains 14 residues. Per germline, CDR1 WSHSY and CDR2 SAAADI. DNA of the CDR3: TGCGCCAGCTCCAGACAGGGGGAGGGATCACCCCTCCACTTT. This gives the protein CASSRQGEGSPLHF.

This clone was seen just once. This sequence joins TRBV6-5 and TRBJ2-5; D not resolved. Trimming removed 6 bases from V and 9 bases from J, with 11 bases in between. CDR1 and CDR2 (germline): MNHEY, SVGAGI. This CDR3 region has 11 residues. CDR3 sequence: CASRTSGPQYF. CDR3 nucleotide sequence: TGTGCCAGCAGGACCAGTGGGCCCCAGTACTTC.

There are a few counts of this clone. The chain employs TRBV24-1 and TRBJ2-3; D remains unclear. The V and J ends lost 3 bases and 4 bases respectively, with 7 bases between them. The CDR3 contains 13 residues. Germline V lookup: CDR1 KGHDR, CDR2 SFDVKD. The CDR3 spells CATSDPSADTQYF. In nucleotides, the CDR3 is TGTGCCACCAGTGATCCTTCAGCAGATACGCAGTATTTT.

The CDR3 DNA sequence: TGTGCCAGCAGTTTATTCACCGGGACTAGCGGGGGAACCCACGAGCAGTACTTC. Its translation is CASSLFTGTSGGTHEQYF. This chain links TRBV27 with TRBJ2-7, with 14 bases matching TRBD2. V trimming: 1 base; J trimming: 5 bases; junction bases outside the gene matches: 10. CDR3 size: 18 residues. Germline assignment: CDR1 MNHEY and CDR2 SMNVEV (reference sequence).